Presented here are 5 T cell receptor beta chains from one specimen sequenced in a study of T cell repertoires in cytomegalovirus infection (dated by TCRdb to 2018 to 2020). These receptors' targets are unknown. Reading the label with the study, this specimen's treatment or condition is: in vitro stimulation with specific CMV peptide epitopes to enrich CMV-specific T cells. Sequencing used an Illumina HiSeq 1500. TCRdb reran the public reads through fastp at Q25 and MiXCR, keeping productive beta chains. When rows share a CDR3 protein, they turn into one entry using the most common DNA and genes. In all, the sample holds 100,000 or so distinct CDR3 sequences, and 35% to 50% of those were seen once. The top ten clones comprise around 70% of the sample. The sequences come from CD8+ T cells from cultured PBMCs, collected from culture after CMV antigen stimulation. These receptors were obtained from a human donor in good health (CMV status not recorded). Some clones in this sample may be carry-over from other donors' samples.

This chain uses TRBV28 with TRBJ2-7; TRBD1 matches at 11 bases. Germline CDR1 and CDR2: MDHEN and SYDVKM. The CDR3 contains 15 residues. Losses at the gene ends were 5 bases for V and 3 bases for J; bases not matched to a gene: 6. In DNA form, the CDR3 reads TGTGCCAGCAGTATCCCCGGGACAGGGGGCTACGAGCAGTACTTC. Translated, it gives CASSIPGTGGYEQYF.

This clonotype has at least ten counts. The chain joins TRBV7-2 to TRBJ2-7; 7 bases align to TRBD1. The CDR3 is 15 residues long. J lost 3 bases, V lost 3 bases, and 8 bases had no gene match. CDR1 SGHTA and CDR2 FQGNSA come from the germline V gene. CDR3: CASSLERQGNYEQYF. The CDR3 nucleotides are TGTGCCAGCAGCTTGGAACGACAGGGTAACTACGAGCAGTACTTC. The full variable domain, in which reference TRBV7-2 and TRBJ2-7 provide the parts outside the CDR3, is GAGVSQSPSNKVTEKGKDVELRCDPISGHTALYWYRQSLGQGLEFLIYFQGNSAPDKSGLPSDRFSAERTGGSVSTLTIQRTQQEDSAVYLCASSLERQGNYEQYFGPGTRLTVT.

This rearrangement joins TRBV7-6 to TRBJ2-1, with D tentatively TRBD2 (7 bases). Per the germline V gene, CDR1 is SGHVS and CDR2 is FNYEAQ. Trimming shortened V by 0 bases and J by 8 bases, and 11 bases separated the two germline ends. This CDR3 is built from 14 residues. The DNA of the CDR3 is TGTGCCAGCAGCTTAGCGGGGGGGCGGGATGAGCAGTTCTTC. It encodes CASSLAGGRDEQFF.

This chain connects TRBV7-2 to TRBJ2-4, with a possible D match to TRBD1 (5 bases). Germline V CDR1 and CDR2: SGHTA, FQGNSA. This CDR3 has 14 residues. The V end was cut by 4 bases, the J end by 6 bases, with 13 bases between. The CDR3 region is CASSSSQGGNIQYF. The DNA for the CDR3 is TGTGCCAGCAGCTCGAGTCAGGGCGGAAACATTCAGTACTTC.

Concerning this clonotype: An end of the junction differs from the germline gene, which may be a read error. The chain combines TRBV7-8 with TRBJ2-1; D not resolved. CDR1 is SGHVS, CDR2 FQNEAQ, per germline. The CDR3 has 14 residues. CDR3 amino acids: CTSSFIGLADEQFF. DNA of the CDR3: TGTACCAGCAGCTTTATTGGCTTAGCAGATGAGCAGTTCTTC.